A selection of T cell receptor beta chains follows, all from one sample in a study of T-cell memory formation after mild COVID-19. TCRdb re-analysed the 5' RACE reads in MiXCR, keeping a single row per CDR3 protein. The sample holds roughly 310,000 distinct CDR3 sequences, about a sixth seen once. Sequenced sample: PBMCs or a T cell subset sorted from them (not recorded which). Source of these receptors: a man younger than 35 who had mild COVID-19 (a few samples of this study predate the infection). Cell type and time point are not known. Both conserved end residues are part of each CDR3. The order of the fields is V gene, CDR3 length, CDR3 protein.

>TRBV7-2|13
CASSERRAETQYF
>TRBV28|17
CASSWTGVRRSNQPQHF
>TRBV5-1|15
CASSPGQERFGTQYF
>TRBV7-3|14
CASSPGGTRDGCTF
>TRBV12-3/TRBV12-4|15
CASSFNSRTGQPQHF
>TRBV7-9|12
CASSLLSGEQFF
>TRBV24-1|11
CATRDRVGYTF
>TRBV9|13
CASSGTGTNVLTF
>TRBV24-1|14
CATNPAERAYEQYF
>TRBV2|14
CASRRSSGANVLTF
>TRBV20-1|14
CSASGGPTGETQYF
>TRBV20-1|14
CSASARGEAGELFF
>TRBV10-3|14
CAISRSRESTEAFF
>TRBV7-2|14
CASSRRQVRETQYF
>TRBV6-6|13
CASTTPGNQPQHF
>TRBV12-3/TRBV12-4|16
CASSLGLAGGHGIQYF
>TRBV12-3/TRBV12-4|16
CASSPISGQLNTEAFF
>TRBV6-5|19
CASSYSNLGYRVTGNTIYF
>TRBV4-1|16
CASSLEPGGSTDTQYF
>TRBV7-9|14
CASTQLGADTEAFF
>TRBV27|14
CASSRTFANTEAFF
>TRBV12-3/TRBV12-4|12
CASSGGPYEQYF
>TRBV20-1|14
CSAGGTASYNEQFF
>TRBV6-1|13
CASSSRGESGYTF
>TRBV2|14
CASSGISSGNTIYF
>TRBV9|16
CASSPYTGDDNSPLHF
>TRBV5-6|13
CASKLFNYNEQFF